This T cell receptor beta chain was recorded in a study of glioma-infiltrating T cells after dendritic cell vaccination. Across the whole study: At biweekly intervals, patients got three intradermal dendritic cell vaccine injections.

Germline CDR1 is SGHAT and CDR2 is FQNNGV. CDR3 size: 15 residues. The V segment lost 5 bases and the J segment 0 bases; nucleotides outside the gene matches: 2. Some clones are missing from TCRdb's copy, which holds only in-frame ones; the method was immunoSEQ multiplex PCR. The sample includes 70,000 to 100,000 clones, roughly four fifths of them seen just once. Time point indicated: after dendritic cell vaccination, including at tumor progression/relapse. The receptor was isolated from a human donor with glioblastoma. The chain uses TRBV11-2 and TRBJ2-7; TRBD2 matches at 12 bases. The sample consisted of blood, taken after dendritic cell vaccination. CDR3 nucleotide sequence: TGTGCCAGCAGCCGGACTAGCGGGGACTCCTACGAGCAGTACTTC. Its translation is CASSRTSGDSYEQYF.